This TCR beta chain was captured by sequencing in a study of T cell responses to AZD1222 COVID-19 vaccine. Study conclusions and caveats: Repertoires were collected only later (after the peak T cell response had occurred). Donors in the cohort were predominantly white British and more often female, and clonal diversity was possibly underestimated. Only six or seven AZD1222 recipients tested seropositive at baseline. CD4 TCRs associated with vaccination spanned spike, dominating at 160-218 and 743-854.

The CDR3 sequence is 12 residues long. Germline CDR1 SNHLY, CDR2 FYNNEI. The V and J ends lost 6 bases and 6 bases respectively, with 10 bases between them. Using immunoSEQ multiplex PCR, the repertoire was profiled, and TCRdb retains in-frame clones only, with some absent. In the table there are about 120,000 clones, over 75% of which are singletons. In the case of this clone: What it binds is not known.

The specimen comprised peripheral blood, sampled 28 days after the second dose of the MenACWY control vaccine. The V and J genes are TRBV2 and TRBJ2-3, with D maybe TRBD2 (6 bases). The sequence came from an adult who received the MenACWY meningococcal vaccine as a control. The DNA for the CDR3 is TGTGCCAGCAGCGCGCGGGGTGATACGCAGTATTTT. This codes for CASSARGDTQYF.